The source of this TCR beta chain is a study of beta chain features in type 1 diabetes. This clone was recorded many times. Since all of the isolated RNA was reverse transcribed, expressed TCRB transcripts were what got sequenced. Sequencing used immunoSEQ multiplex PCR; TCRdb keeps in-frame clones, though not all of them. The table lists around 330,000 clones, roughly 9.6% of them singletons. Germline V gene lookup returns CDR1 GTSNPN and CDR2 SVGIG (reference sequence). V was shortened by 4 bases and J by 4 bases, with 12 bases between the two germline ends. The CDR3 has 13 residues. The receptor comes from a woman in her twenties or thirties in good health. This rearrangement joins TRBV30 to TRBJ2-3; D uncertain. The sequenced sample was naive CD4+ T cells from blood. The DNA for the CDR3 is TGTGCCTGGAATGTGGGTGAGGCAGATACGCAGTATTTT. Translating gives CAWNVGEADTQYF.